Shown below are 14 T cell receptor beta chains from a single sample sequenced in a study of PD-L1 blockade in urothelial cancer listed by TCRdb under 2017. Library generation was performed with the immunoSEQ multiplex PCR assay. What TCRdb holds here is the immuneACCESS table cut down to in-frame rearrangements. Part of the clones is not present; checked against another copy, under half of the missing clones reflect an unresolved V gene, and the others are unexplained. Within this sample are about 50,000 clones, with around 80% of them counted one time only. The ten largest clones represent 2.5% to 3.5% of the sample. Reading the label with the study, this specimen's time point is: pretreatment peripheral blood. This material consisted of PBMCs, taken around atezolizumab (anti-PD-L1) treatment. The source is a man between 65 and 85 years old with urothelial cancer.

This chain uses TRBV18 with TRBJ1-6; 7 nucleotides agree with TRBD1. Looked up from germline, CDR1 is KGHSH and CDR2 is LQKENI. V lost 4 bases to trimming and J lost 2 bases; unmatched junction nucleotides: 2. The CDR3 has 15 amino acids. This CDR3 reads CASSLGTAYNSPLHF. The CDR3 DNA reads as TGTGCCAGCTCACTAGGGACAGCCTATAATTCACCCCTCCACTTT.

The chain joins TRBV6-1 to TRBJ2-3, with TRBD2 matching 7 bases. V dropped 2 bases and J dropped 0; count of bases not matched to a gene: 11. There are 18 residues in the CDR3. Germline V gene sequence: CDR1 MNHNS, CDR2 SASEGT. CDR3 sequence: CASSEMGWEGLSTDTQYF. DNA for the CDR3: TGTGCCAGCAGTGAAATGGGTTGGGAGGGGTTGAGCACAGATACGCAGTATTTT.

This clone showed up just a few times. The chain carries TRBV20-1 and TRBJ1-2; D unresolved. V was clipped by 6 bases and J by 4 bases, with 6 bases between them. Germline V gene lookup returns CDR1 DFQATT and CDR2 SNEGSKA (reference sequence). CDR3 length: 10 amino acids. The chain's CDR3 is CSAPFYGYTF. The CDR3 DNA sequence: TGCAGTGCCCCCTTCTATGGCTACACCTTC.

This clone occurred a few times. The gene calls are TRBV2 and TRBJ1-1; D ambiguous. Per the germline V gene, CDR1 is SNHLY and CDR2 is FYNNEI. The V gene lost 2 bases and the J gene lost 7 bases, with 8 bases spanning the gap. This CDR3 region has 12 residues. DNA for the CDR3: TGTGCCAGCAGTGAAAGGAGGATTGAAGCTTTCTTT. It encodes CASSERRIEAFF.

By its share, this clone is medium-sized. The rearrangement links TRBV28 to TRBJ1-1; possible D gene TRBD1, 5 bases. The CDR3 totals 12 residues. The germline gives CDR1 MDHEN, CDR2 SYDVKM. V was clipped by 7 bases and J by 4 bases, with 10 bases between them. The CDR3, as DNA: TGTGCCAGCACGGGGGGGGTCACTGAAGCTTTCTTT. Amino acid sequence: CASTGGVTEAFF. Complete variable domain (other parts from reference TRBV28 and TRBJ1-1): DVKVTQSSRYLVKRTGEKVFLECVQDMDHENMFWYRQDPGLGLRLIYFSYDVKMKEKGDIPEGYSVSREKKERFSLILESASTNQTSMYLCASTGGVTEAFFGQGTRLTVV.

This clone turned up a few times. The V gene is TRBV7-2, the J gene TRBJ2-1, with 7 bases matching TRBD2. The germline CDR1 and CDR2 sequences are SGHTA and FQGNSA. The CDR3 covers 13 residues. Losses at the gene ends were 5 bases for V and 11 bases for J; bases not matched to a gene: 9. The CDR3 DNA follows: TGTGCCAGCAGCCCCGCCCGCGGGGGAAAGCAGTTCTTC. It codes for CASSPARGGKQFF.

This chain joins TRBV7-9 and TRBJ2-1; 8 nucleotides line up with TRBD2. V shed 5 bases, J shed 10 bases, and the junction held 16 bases outside the gene matches. The germline gives CDR1 SEHNR, CDR2 FQNEAQ (reference sequence). The CDR3 is made up of 16 amino acids. CDR3 loop: CASSPAGGGGFLEQFF. The CDR3 bases are TGTGCCAGCAGCCCCGCGGGGGGCGGGGGGTTCCTCGAGCAGTTCTTC.

The CDR3 DNA reads as TGTGCCAGCAGCTTGACCGGGATGCTGGCCTATGGCTACACCTTC. As protein: CASSLTGMLAYGYTF. This chain joins TRBV5-6 and TRBJ1-2; D is unclear. Between the trimmed V and J ends, which lost 1 base and 4 bases, there was a span of 14 bases. This CDR3 comprises 15 residues. Germline V lookup: CDR1 SGHDT, CDR2 YYEEEE. Together with reference TRBV5-6 and TRBJ1-2, the CDR3 gives the full variable domain: DAGVTQSPTHLIKTRGQQVTLRCSPKSGHDTVSWYQQALGQGPQFIFQYYEEEERQRGNFPDRFSGHQFPNYSSELNVNALLLGDSALYLCASSLTGMLAYGYTFGSGTRLTVV.

The chain employs TRBV10-2 and TRBJ2-7; D not resolved. Germline values: CDR1 WSHSY, CDR2 SAAADI. Between the trimmed V and J ends, which lost 2 bases and 10 bases, there was a span of 12 bases. The CDR3 sequence is 12 residues long. The CDR3 nucleotides are TGCGCCAGCAGTGAGGGCCTGTCCGAACAGTACTTC. Residues: CASSEGLSEQYF.

The rearrangement joins TRBV15 to TRBJ1-2, with TRBD1 identical over 9 bases. CDR1 and CDR2 from the germline V gene are LNHNV and YYDKDF (reference sequence). Unmatched junction bases numbered 8, after V lost 1 base and J lost 5 bases. CDR3 length equals 16 residues. CDR3 sequence reads: CATSRAQDRGRYGYTF. The CDR3 nucleotides read TGTGCCACCAGCAGAGCACAGGACAGGGGACGTTATGGCTACACCTTC.

The V gene is TRBV4-2, the J gene TRBJ2-1, with TRBD2 matching 13 bases. Germline V gives CDR1 LGHNA, CDR2 YNFKEQ. The CDR3 has 18 residues. Unmatched junction bases numbered 9, after V lost 3 bases and J lost 4 bases. CDR3 residues: CASSQLGLAGDSYNEQFF. The CDR3 DNA sequence: TGTGCCAGCAGCCAGCTTGGACTAGCGGGGGACTCTTACAATGAGCAGTTCTTC.

J is TRBJ2-7 and V is TRBV9, with TRBD2 matching over 13 bases. V dropped 4 bases and J dropped 5; count of bases not matched to a gene: 6. The CDR3 contains 15 residues. Germline-derived CDR1 and CDR2 are SGDLS and YYNGEE. The CDR3 loop is CASSQLAGGFHEQYF. In nucleotides, the CDR3 is TGTGCCAGCAGCCAACTAGCGGGAGGGTTCCACGAGCAGTACTTC. The full variable domain, completed using reference TRBV9 and TRBJ2-7, is DSGVTQTPKHLITATGQRVTLRCSPRSGDLSVYWYQQSLDQGLQFLIQYYNGEERAKGNILERFSAQQFPDLHSELNLSSLELGDSALYFCASSQLAGGFHEQYFGPGTRLTVT.

The chain has TRBV28 and TRBJ1-2; 8 bases are a match to TRBD1. The CDR3 spans 19 residues. V dropped 4 bases and J dropped 4; count of bases not matched to a gene: 20. Germline values: CDR1 MDHEN, CDR2 SYDVKM. CDR3 in DNA: TGTGCCAGCAGTTCCCCTAATGTCCGCGACAGGGGTCGGGGCTATGGCTACACCTTC. Its translation: CASSSPNVRDRGRGYGYTF.

This clone was picked up a small number of times. The CDR3 nucleotides read TGTGCCAGTGGCCTTACCCAAAACACTGAAGCTTTCTTT. This encodes CASGLTQNTEAFF. The gene calls are TRBV19 and TRBJ1-1; D gene ambiguous. The CDR3 length is 13 residues. The ends were cut back, 8 bases at V and 2 bases at J, with 12 bases in the middle. Germline-derived CDR1 and CDR2 are LNHDA and SQIVND (reference sequence).